This paragraph reports one T cell receptor (beta chain). V shed 4 bases and J 8 bases; nucleotides not matched to a gene: 10. Germline-derived CDR1 and CDR2 are KGHDR and SFDVKD. This CDR3 has 17 residues. The entry originates in a study of blood T cell repertoires in COVID-19. About the study: Italy, Spain and the United States were the sources of the convalescent and acute COVID-19 samples. From T cells, B-cell-depleted T cells, or PBMCs came the material, which was cDNA or gDNA.

Per the original data handling: For nucleated cells, counts were estimated from reference gene primer amplification. Here immunoSEQ multiplex PCR was the method, and the copy in TCRdb shows in-frame clones only, minus some. V, J and clone size reflect that table, while D and trimming were determined from the DNA. The data hold roughly 140,000 clones, with approximately 92% observed a single time. The receptor was isolated from a woman in her sixties with active COVID-19. The sequenced sample was peripheral blood. J is TRBJ2-1 and V is TRBV24-1, with 13 nucleotides matching TRBD2. The CDR3 protein is CATSDPSLAGGPYEQFF. As DNA, the CDR3 is TGTGCCACCAGTGACCCCTCACTAGCGGGAGGGCCCTATGAGCAGTTCTTC.